This T cell receptor (beta chain) was identified during a study of blood T cell repertoires in COVID-19. About the study: In each case, the material was cDNA or gDNA derived from T cells, B-cell-depleted T cells, or PBMCs.

Germline V gives CDR1 MDHEN, CDR2 SYDVKM. This CDR3 has 13 residues. V was clipped by 5 bases and J by 5 bases; unmatched bases: 4. Authors' processing steps: Quantification of nucleated cells was approximated via reference gene primer amplification. TCRdb's copy holds only in-frame clones and misses some; the assay was immunoSEQ multiplex PCR. Clonal size and the V and J genes are those of that table, whereas D and trimming came from the DNA. The sample records 110,000 to 150,000 clones, 65% to 90% being singletons. A few counts support this clone. The V gene is TRBV28, the J gene TRBJ2-5; 8 bases agree with TRBD1. The sample taken for sequencing was peripheral blood. This TCR was sampled from a human donor in a cohort sampled during active COVID-19. The CDR3 DNA follows: TGTGCCAGCAGTAGGACAGGGTTTGAGACCCAGTACTTC. This sequence encodes CASSRTGFETQYF.